Described below is a single T cell receptor (beta chain) sequence and its context. Its antigen is not known. The data are from a study of vaccination and CD4 T cells after COVID-19. Whole-study context: Six males and four females constituted the convalescent cohort, two of whom were Hispanic. Sampling after COVID took place at a median of about 91 days (range 35 to 161) following diagnosis.

Sequenced with the Oncomine TCR Beta short-read assay was DNA taken from cultured CD4+ T cells. From CD4+ T cells that had been cultured, genomic DNA was extracted. MiXCR, run by TCRdb on the PCR reads, gives a single entry per CDR3 protein. This table has some 15,000 distinct CDR3 sequences, 65% to 85% appearing once. Treatment described: roughly nine-day PBMC culture with coronavirus spike peptide pools or control peptides (ViraFEST assay). The authors swapped half the medium for fresh IL-2 medium on days 3 and 7. The CDR3 consists of 15 residues. Germline-derived CDR1 and CDR2 are MNHEY and SMNVEV (reference sequence). V lost 3 bases, J lost 7 bases, and 7 bases stayed unmatched.

This sequence was found in a human donor who had recovered from COVID-19. The material sequenced was CD4+ T cells from blood, cultured in vitro. This chain joins TRBV27 and TRBJ2-3; TRBD1 agrees at 10 bases. The CDR3 DNA reads as TGTGCCAGCAGTTTGGGGACAGGGGCGGCTAATACGCAGTATTTT. Translating gives CASSLGTGAANTQYF.